The T cell receptor beta chain described here comes from a study of cytomegalovirus exposure and HLA in healthy donors listed by TCRdb under 2017. Some background on the complete study: An earlier analysis of approximately 640 of the donors reported more than 250 Gb of sequence data and around 120 million unique TCR beta sequences from 190 million or so T cells. The study aimed to test whether cataloging public T cell receptors could reveal signatures of past pathogen exposure. All discovery cohort repertoires had been generated on a single sequencing platform. Besides the first cohort of about 730 subjects, a separate validation cohort made up of over 100 different subjects was used. An early release that covered fewer than 750 HLA-typed donors contained approximately 320 gigabases of sequencing data and around 80 million unique TCR sequences. Because of strong linkage in the cohort, 4 to 6 DR-DQ haplotypes were treated as single units for association and clustering. Donor age, sex, ethnicity and CMV serostatus were compiled alongside the repertoire data. A later genetic analysis used genome-wide SNP genotypes for about three fifths of the roughly 700 donors, treating that subset as a discovery cohort. The T cell repertoires of 550 to 850 subjects were profiled by immunosequencing and related to cytomegalovirus serostatus. HLA typing included class I and class II loci at four-digit resolution. Typing coverage varied by locus: roughly 629-640 donors for A, B, C, DRB1 and DQB1; approximately 520 for DQA1; over 600 for DPA1; around 490 for DPB1. Of the 350 to 400 genotyped donors, approximately 82% fell in the genetic ancestry cluster associated with self-reported Caucasian donors. An earlier analysis of 587 of the donors applied high-throughput TCR beta sequencing to assess whether each TCR beta V gene segment acted as functional or pseudogenic. Rather than drawing on any new phenotypic data, the later analysis identified candidate immune exposures from TCR beta sequences and the way those sequences occurred across donors. To study patterns of TCR occurrence, a later analysis re-analyzed previously published TCR beta repertoires from 600 to 750 donors and added high-resolution HLA genotyping. Among 398 genotyped donors of the cohort, an average of roughly 230,000 unique TCR beta nucleotide sequences was sequenced per donor, of which about 18% were non-productive. High-throughput TCR immunosequencing, statistical association of individual TCRs with disease status, and machine learning were combined to predict cytomegalovirus infection status.

Receptor amplification or capture employed the immunoSEQ multiplex PCR assay. For the multiplex PCR, a mixture combining 60 forward primers for TCR Vbeta segments and 13 reverse primers for TCR Jbeta segments was used. The CDR3 region of rearranged TCR beta genes was amplified from genomic DNA with a multiplex PCR assay. On the Illumina HiSeq System, the amplified TCR beta libraries were sequenced as 87-base-pair reads. In the source study's methods: In a later analysis, some 80 million unique TCR beta chains were counted across the roughly 700 repertoires, and around 10 million of these chains were shared by at least two donors. Raw reads were error-corrected and collapsed into unique sequences with a nearest-neighbor algorithm that merged closely related sequences to remove PCR and sequencing errors. To assign V, D and J gene segments, CDR3 sequences were aligned to IMGT reference sequences. For a sequence to be retained, at least a six-nucleotide match to both a V gene segment and a J gene segment was required. Rearrangements were called productive when the CDR3 lacked stop codons and stayed in frame with V and J; all others were non-productive. Following IMGT convention, CDR3 was defined as the stretch from the second conserved V-encoded cysteine to the conserved J-encoded phenylalanine. In an earlier analysis of around 640 of the donors, sequences lacking an unambiguous match to a single V gene segment were excluded. In an earlier analysis of several hundred of the donors, V segments were called functional above 56.7% productive rearrangements and were called segregating when the between-donor standard deviation exceeded 5%. A statistical classification framework was built to diagnose cytomegalovirus status from the catalog of TCR beta chain sequences. In a later analysis, TCR nucleotide sequences were compared against IMGT/GENE-DB human TR gene sequences so that V and J genes could be assigned. A later analysis assigned CDR3 sequences and most-parsimonious VDJ recombination scenarios with the TCRdist pipeline. In a later analysis, every TCR beta chain was defined by the combination of its CDR3 amino acid sequence and its V-gene family, and reads without a unique V-gene family were dropped. To address suspected cross-contamination and a sequencing artifact, a later analysis removed around 600 highly shared, low-generation-probability nucleotide sequences. For each public chain, a later analysis derived a clonal expansion index from normalized ranks of inferred template counts within each repertoire. In a later analysis, generation probabilities were computed with a VDJ recombination model fitted to out-of-frame rearrangements, and the resulting probabilities were checked against IGoR. In a later analysis, hypergeometric tests were used to score TCR-TCR, TCR-HLA and TCR-CMV co-occurrence, with a repertoire-size bias correction applied to TCR pairs. To estimate false discovery rates, a later analysis permuted the HLA or CMV assignments 20 times. A later analysis grouped co-occurring TCRs with DBSCAN, adding TCRdist sequence similarity when clustering within HLA-allele-positive subsets. Repertoires with fewer than 30,000 or more than 120,000 public chains were left out of co-occurrence clustering, as were about five repertoires with anomalous nucleotide sharing. The table was pulled from immuneACCESS by TCRdb, which kept in-frame rearrangements only. Such tables lose some clones; where checked, under half of the loss comes from unresolved V genes, and the rest has no known cause. Clone size and the V and J calls come from that table; the DNA yielded D and trimming. The record for this sample contains some 130,000 clones. The ten largest clones represent around 1.6% of the sample.

A note on this clone: It has no known antigen specificity.

The cohort consisted of some 670 healthy bone marrow donors. All cohort members were sampled while nominally healthy, although unrecorded immune exposures were likely present. The donor was CMV seronegative and was included in the group of under 450 seronegative cohort members. A peripheral blood sample was collected from each donor, and TCR beta sequencing was performed on peripheral blood mononuclear cells. The Qiagen DNeasy Blood Extraction Kit was used to extract genomic DNA from the blood cell samples. Results the study describes overall, beyond this receptor: In the study, around 150 TCR beta chains were listed as associated with cytomegalovirus. An association between a missense DCLRE1C variant and V-gene and J-gene trimming of TCR beta chains was found in a later genetic analysis and replicated in an independent cohort. Specific HLA alleles were associated with roughly 17,000 TCR beta sequences at a false discovery rate of 0.05 in a later analysis. An earlier analysis of approximately 570 of the donors showed that most TCR beta V segments appeared in productive rearrangements either about 87% or about 30% of the time, which broadly matched IMGT annotations. Roughly uniform sequencing depth across donors was assumed in presence/absence analyses, although this assumption may not hold. Immune exposure information for the cohort was limited to CMV serostatus. A further reported finding was that TCR beta sequences accurately predicted the HLA-A and HLA-B alleles for most subjects in the first cohort. Because counts were too low, under 20 rarely observed V segments, including chromosome 9 orphons, were left out of the earlier analysis of about 500 of the donors. A later analysis found that HLA-associated TCR beta chains were more clonally expanded and had lower generation probabilities than equally common non-associated chains. Because HLA typing was missing for some donors at each locus, association tests included only the typed subset. A later genetic analysis reported fewer N-insertions in productive TCRs among donors in an Asian-associated ancestry cluster than the roughly 700-donor mean. A cluster of highly shared sequence variants was judged likely to represent a technical artifact of the sequencing pipeline. A later analysis found that TCR association rates varied across HLA loci, with DRB1 alleles showing the most associated TCRs and HLA-C alleles the fewest. Linkage disequilibrium might explain the correlated functional status among segregating V segments, but an unknown experimental factor could not be ruled out. In this cohort, only TCR beta chains were sequenced, and detectable features were limited by the absence of alpha or paired-chain data. According to a later analysis, most CMV-associated TCR beta chains appeared to be HLA-restricted, and the HLA associations seemed to be driven largely by CMV exposure. In vitro tests confirmed that three of the cytomegalovirus-associated TCR beta chains recognize cytomegalovirus antigens. When HLA alleles, especially DR and DQ, strongly co-occurred, TCR associations were difficult to assign to individual alleles. Cytomegalovirus status was reported to be diagnosed by the classifier with high specificity and sensitivity in both the original and validation cohorts. According to the authors, the approach could potentially be generalized to other disease states and immunological phenotypes. While some public TCRs were present in many individuals, most TCR sequences turned up only very rarely across donors. Several of the top co-occurrence clusters appeared to be linked to parvovirus B19, influenza, CMV and Epstein-Barr virus, according to a later analysis.

The sequencing sample was made of PBMCs. The clonotype comes from a young man in good health and CMV-seronegative.

The nucleotide sequence reads as follows: TGTGCCAGCAGCTCCCGCCAGGGGGACTCCGCAGATACGCAGTATTTT. This is translated as CASSSRQGDSADTQYF. The rearranged segments are TRBV7-8 and TRBJ2-3, and the D gene may be TRBD1, 7 bases matching. Based on the germline V gene, the CDR1 and CDR2 sequences are SGHVS and FQNEAQ. V is reduced by 4 bases and J by 4 bases, leaving a spacing of 18 bases between them. Including the terminal cysteine and phenylalanine, the CDR3 comprises 16 residues. Only CDR3 DNA remains: 48 bases, in frame from the first base.